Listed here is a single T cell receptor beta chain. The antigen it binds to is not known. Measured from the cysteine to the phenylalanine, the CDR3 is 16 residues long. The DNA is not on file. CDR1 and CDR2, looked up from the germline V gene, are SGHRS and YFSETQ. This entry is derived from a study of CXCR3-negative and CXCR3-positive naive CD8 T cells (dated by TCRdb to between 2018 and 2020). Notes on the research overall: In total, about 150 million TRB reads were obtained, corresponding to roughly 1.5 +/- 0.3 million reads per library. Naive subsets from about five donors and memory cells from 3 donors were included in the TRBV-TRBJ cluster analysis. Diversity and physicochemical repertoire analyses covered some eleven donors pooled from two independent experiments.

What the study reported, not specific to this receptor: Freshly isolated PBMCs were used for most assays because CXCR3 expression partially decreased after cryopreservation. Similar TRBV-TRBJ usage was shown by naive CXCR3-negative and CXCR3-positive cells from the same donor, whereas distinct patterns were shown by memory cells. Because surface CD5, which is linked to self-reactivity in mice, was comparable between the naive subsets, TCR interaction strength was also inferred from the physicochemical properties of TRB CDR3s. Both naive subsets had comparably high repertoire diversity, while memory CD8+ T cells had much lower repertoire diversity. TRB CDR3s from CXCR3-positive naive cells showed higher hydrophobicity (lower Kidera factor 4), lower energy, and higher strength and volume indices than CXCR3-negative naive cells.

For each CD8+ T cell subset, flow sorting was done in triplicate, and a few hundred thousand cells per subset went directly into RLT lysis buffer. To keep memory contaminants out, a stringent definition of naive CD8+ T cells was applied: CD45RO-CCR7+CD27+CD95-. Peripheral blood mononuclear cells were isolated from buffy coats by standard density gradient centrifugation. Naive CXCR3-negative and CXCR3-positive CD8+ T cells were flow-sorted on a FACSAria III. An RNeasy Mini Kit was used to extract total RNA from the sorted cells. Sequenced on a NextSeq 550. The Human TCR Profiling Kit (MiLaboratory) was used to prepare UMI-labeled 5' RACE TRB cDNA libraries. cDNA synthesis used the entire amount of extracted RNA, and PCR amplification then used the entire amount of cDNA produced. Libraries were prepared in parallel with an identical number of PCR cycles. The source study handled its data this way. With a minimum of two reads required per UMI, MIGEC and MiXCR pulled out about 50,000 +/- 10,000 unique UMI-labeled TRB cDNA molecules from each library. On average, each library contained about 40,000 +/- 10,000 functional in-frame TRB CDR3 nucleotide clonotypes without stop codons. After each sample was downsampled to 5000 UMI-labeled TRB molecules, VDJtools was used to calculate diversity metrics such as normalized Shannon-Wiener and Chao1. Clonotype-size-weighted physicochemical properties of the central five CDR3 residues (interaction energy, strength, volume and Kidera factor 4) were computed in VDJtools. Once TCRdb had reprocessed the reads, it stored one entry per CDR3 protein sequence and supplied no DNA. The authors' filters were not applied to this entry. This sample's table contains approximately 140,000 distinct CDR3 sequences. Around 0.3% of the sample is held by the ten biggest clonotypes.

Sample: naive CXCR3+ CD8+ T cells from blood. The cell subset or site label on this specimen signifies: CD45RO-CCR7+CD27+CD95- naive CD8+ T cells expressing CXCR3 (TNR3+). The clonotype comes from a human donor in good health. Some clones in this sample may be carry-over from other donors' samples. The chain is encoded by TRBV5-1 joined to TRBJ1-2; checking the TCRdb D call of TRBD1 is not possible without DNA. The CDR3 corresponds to CASSNTQNRDIYGYTF.